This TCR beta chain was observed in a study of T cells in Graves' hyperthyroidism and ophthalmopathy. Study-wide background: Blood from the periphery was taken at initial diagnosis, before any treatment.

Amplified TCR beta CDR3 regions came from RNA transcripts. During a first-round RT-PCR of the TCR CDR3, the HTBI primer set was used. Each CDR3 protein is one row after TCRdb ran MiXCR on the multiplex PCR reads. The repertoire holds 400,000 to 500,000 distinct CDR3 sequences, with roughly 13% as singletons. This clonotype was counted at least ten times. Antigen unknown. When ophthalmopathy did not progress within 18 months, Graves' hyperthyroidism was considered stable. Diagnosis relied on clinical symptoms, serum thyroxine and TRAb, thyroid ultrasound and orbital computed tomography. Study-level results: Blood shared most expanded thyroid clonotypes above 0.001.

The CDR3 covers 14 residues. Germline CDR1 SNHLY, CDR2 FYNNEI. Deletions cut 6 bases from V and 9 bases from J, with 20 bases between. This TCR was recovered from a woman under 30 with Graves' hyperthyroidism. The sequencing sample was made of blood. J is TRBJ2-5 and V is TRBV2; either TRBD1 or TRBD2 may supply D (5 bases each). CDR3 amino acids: CASRGPGPSTAQYF. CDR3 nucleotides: TGTGCCAGCAGAGGACCGGGACCTTCAACGGCCCAGTACTTC.